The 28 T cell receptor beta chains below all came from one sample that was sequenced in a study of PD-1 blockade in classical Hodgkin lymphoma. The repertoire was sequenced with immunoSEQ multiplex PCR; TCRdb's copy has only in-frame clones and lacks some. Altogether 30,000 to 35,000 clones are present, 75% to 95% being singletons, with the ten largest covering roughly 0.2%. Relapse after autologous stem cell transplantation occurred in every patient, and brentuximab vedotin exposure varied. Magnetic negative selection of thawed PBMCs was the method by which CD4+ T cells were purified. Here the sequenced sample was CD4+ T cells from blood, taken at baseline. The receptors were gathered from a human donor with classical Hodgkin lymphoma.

The CDR3 region has the DNA TGCGCCAGCAGCTTGAACCCCGGCAGCTCCTACGAGCAGTACTTC. This sequence encodes CASSLNPGSSYEQYF. The chain employs TRBV5-1 and TRBJ2-7; D is undetermined. The V gene lost 1 base and the J gene lost 0 bases, with 11 bases spanning the gap. The CDR3 is 15 residues long. Germline CDR1 reads SGHRS; CDR2 reads YFSETQ. The full variable domain, completed using reference TRBV5-1 and TRBJ2-7, is KAGVTQTPRYLIKTRGQQVTLSCSPISGHRSVSWYQQTPGQGLQFLFEYFSETQRNKGNFPGRFSGRQFSNSRSEMNVSTLELGDSALYLCASSLNPGSSYEQYFGPGTRLTVT.

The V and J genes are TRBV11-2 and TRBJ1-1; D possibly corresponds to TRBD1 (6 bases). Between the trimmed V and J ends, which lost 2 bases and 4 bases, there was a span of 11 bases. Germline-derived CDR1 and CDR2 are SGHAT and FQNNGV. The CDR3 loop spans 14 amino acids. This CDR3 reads CASSLNRVGTEAFF. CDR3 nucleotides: TGTGCCAGCAGCTTAAACAGGGTCGGCACTGAAGCTTTCTTT.

The CDR3 spells CASSPLRSMNTEAFF. As DNA, the CDR3 is TGTGCCAGCAGTCCCCTCCGGAGCATGAACACTGAAGCTTTCTTT. V gene TRBV28 combines with J gene TRBJ1-1; D is unclear. Germline V gives CDR1 MDHEN, CDR2 SYDVKM. The CDR3 has 15 residues. The V gene lost 5 bases and the J gene lost 0 bases, with 13 bases spanning the gap.

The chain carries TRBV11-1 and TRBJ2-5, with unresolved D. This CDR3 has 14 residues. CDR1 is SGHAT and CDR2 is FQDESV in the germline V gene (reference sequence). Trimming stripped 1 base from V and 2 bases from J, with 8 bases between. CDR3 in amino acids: CASSLEYSQETQYF. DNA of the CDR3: TGTGCCAGCAGCTTAGAGTACAGTCAAGAGACCCAGTACTTC. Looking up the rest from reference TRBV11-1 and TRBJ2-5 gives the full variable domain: EAEVAQSPRYKITEKSQAVAFWCDPISGHATLYWYRQILGQGPELLVQFQDESVVDDSQLPKDRFSAERLKGVDSTLKIQPAELGDSAMYLCASSLEYSQETQYFGPGTRLLVL.

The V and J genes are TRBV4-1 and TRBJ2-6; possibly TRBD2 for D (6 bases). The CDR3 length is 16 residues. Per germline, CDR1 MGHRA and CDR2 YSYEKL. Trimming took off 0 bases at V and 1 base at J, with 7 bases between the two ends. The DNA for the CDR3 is TGCGCCAGCAGCCAAGATCGGGGGTCTGGGGCCAACGTCCTGACTTTC. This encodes CASSQDRGSGANVLTF.

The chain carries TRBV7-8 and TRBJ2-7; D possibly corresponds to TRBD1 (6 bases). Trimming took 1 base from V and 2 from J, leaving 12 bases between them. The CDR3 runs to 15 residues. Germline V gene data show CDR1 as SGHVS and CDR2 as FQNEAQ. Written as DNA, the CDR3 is TGTGCCAGCAGCTTAGGGACAGTGTCCCCCTACGAGCAGTACTTC. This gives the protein CASSLGTVSPYEQYF.

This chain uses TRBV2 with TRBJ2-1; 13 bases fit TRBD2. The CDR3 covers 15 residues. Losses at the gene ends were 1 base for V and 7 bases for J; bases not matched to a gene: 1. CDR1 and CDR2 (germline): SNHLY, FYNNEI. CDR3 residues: CASSEGTSGGNEQFF. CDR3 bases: TGTGCCAGCAGTGAAGGGACTAGCGGGGGTAATGAGCAGTTCTTC.

CDR3 DNA sequence: TGCGCCAGCAGCTTGGTAAGGGCCGGGGAGCTGTTTTTT. Protein: CASSLVRAGELFF. The chain employs TRBV5-1 and TRBJ2-2; D is ambiguous. CDR1 and CDR2 from the germline V gene are SGHRS and YFSETQ. V lost 0 bases and J lost 6, with 6 bases in between. The CDR3 runs to 13 residues.

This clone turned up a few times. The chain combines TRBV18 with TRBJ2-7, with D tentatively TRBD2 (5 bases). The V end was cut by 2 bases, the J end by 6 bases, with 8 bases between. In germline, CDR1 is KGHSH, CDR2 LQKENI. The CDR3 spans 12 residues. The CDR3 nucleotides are TGTGCCAGCTCACCAAATGGAGGCGAGCAGTACTTC. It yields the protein CASSPNGGEQYF.

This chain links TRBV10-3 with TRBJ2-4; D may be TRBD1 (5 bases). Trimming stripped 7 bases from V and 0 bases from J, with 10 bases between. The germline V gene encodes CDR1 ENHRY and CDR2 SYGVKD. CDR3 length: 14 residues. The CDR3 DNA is TGTGCCATCACTGACAGCTTAGCCAAAAACATTCAGTACTTC. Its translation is CAITDSLAKNIQYF.

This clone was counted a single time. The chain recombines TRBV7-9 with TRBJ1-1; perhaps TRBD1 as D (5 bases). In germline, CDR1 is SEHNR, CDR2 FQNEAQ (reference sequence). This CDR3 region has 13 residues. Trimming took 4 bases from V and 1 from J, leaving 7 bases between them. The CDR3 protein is CASSSQGNTEAFF. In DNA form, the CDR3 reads TGTGCCAGCAGCTCGCAGGGGAACACTGAAGCTTTCTTT.

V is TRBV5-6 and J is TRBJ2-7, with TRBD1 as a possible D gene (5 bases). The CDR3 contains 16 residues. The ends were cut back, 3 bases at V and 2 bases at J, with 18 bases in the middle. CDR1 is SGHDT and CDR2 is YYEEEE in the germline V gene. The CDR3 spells CASSSWGRQNAYEQYF. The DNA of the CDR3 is TGTGCCAGCAGCTCATGGGGCCGGCAAAACGCCTACGAGCAGTACTTC.

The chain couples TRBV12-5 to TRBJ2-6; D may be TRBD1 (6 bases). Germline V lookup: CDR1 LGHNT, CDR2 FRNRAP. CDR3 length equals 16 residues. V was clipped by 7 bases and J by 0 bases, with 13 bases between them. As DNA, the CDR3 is TGTGCTAGTGCCCTGGACAGAAGCTCTGGGGCCAACGTCCTGACTTTC. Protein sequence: CASALDRSSGANVLTF.

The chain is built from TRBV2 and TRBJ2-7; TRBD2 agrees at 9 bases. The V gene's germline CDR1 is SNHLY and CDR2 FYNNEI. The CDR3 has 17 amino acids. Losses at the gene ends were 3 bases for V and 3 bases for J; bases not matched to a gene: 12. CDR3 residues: CASSELKKGLAIYEQYF. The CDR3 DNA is TGTGCCAGCAGTGAGTTGAAGAAGGGACTAGCAATCTACGAGCAGTACTTC.

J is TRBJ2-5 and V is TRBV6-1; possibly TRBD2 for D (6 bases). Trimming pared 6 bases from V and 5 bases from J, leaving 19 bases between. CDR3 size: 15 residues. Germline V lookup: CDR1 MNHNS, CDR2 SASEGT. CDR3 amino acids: CASSPVGGVGETQYF. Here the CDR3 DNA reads TGTGCCAGCAGCCCCGTGGGGGGAGTAGGGGAGACCCAGTACTTC.

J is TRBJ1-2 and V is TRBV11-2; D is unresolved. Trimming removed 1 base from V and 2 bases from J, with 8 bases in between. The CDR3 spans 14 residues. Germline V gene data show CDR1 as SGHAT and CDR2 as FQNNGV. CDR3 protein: CASSLGPQNYGYTF. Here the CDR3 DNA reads TGTGCCAGCAGCTTAGGTCCTCAAAACTATGGCTACACCTTC.

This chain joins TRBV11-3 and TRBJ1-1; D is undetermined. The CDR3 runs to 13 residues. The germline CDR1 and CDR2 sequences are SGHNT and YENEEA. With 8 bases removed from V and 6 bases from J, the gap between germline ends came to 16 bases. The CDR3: CASSRRAGAEAFF. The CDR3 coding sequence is TGTGCCAGCTCCAGACGGGCCGGGGCTGAAGCTTTCTTT.

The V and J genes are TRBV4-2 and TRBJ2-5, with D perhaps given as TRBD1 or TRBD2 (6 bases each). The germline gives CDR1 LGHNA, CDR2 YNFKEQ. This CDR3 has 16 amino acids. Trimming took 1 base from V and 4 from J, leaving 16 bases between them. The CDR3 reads CASSQGGVRGGETQYF. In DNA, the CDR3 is TGTGCCAGCAGCCAAGGAGGCGTCAGGGGAGGAGAGACCCAGTACTTC.

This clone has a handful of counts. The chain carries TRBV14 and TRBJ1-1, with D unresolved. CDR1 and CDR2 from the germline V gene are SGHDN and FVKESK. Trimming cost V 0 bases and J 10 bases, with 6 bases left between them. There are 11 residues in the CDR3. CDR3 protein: CASSQDRVAFF. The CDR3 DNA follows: TGTGCCAGCAGCCAAGACCGGGTAGCTTTCTTT.

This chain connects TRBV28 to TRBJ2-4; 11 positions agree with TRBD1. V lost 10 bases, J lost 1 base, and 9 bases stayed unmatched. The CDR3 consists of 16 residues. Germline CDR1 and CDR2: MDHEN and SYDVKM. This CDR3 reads CATGTGGLGAKNIQYF. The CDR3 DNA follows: TGTGCCACCGGGACAGGGGGGCTTGGGGCCAAAAACATTCAGTACTTC.

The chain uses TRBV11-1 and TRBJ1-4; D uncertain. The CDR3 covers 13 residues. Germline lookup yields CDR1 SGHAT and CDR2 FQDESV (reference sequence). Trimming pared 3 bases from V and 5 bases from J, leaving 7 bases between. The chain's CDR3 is CASSFGLNEKLFF. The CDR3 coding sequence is TGTGCCAGCAGCTTTGGCCTGAATGAAAAACTGTTTTTT.

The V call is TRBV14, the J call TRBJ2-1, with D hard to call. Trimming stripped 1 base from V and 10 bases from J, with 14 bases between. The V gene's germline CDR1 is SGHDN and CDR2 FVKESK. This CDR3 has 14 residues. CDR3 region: CASSQVYGPGEQFF. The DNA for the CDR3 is TGTGCCAGCAGCCAAGTGTATGGACCTGGAGAGCAGTTCTTC.

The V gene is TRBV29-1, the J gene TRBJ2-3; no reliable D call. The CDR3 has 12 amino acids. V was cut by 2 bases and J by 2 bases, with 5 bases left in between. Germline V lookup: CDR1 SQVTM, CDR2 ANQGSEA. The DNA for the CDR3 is TGCAGCGTTGAATTGGCCACAGATACGCAGTATTTT. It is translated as CSVELATDTQYF.

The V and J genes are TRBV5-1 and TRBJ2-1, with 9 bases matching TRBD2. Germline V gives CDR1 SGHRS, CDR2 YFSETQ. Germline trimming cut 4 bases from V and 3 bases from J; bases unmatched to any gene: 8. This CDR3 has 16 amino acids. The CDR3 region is CASSVAGVVFYNEQFF. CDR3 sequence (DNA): TGCGCCAGCAGCGTAGCGGGAGTTGTATTCTACAATGAGCAGTTCTTC.

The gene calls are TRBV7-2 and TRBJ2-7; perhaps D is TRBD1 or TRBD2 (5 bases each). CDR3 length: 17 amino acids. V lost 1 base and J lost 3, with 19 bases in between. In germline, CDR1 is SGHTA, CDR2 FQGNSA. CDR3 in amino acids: CASSLEVWGSLNYEQYF. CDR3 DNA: TGTGCCAGCAGCTTAGAAGTCTGGGGGAGCCTCAACTACGAGCAGTACTTC.

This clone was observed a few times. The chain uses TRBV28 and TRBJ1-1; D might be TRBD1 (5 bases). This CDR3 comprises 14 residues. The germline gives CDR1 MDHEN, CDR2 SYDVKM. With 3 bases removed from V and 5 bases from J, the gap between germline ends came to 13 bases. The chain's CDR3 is CASSLGQSWTEAFF. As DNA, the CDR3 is TGTGCCAGCAGTTTGGGGCAATCGTGGACTGAAGCTTTCTTT.

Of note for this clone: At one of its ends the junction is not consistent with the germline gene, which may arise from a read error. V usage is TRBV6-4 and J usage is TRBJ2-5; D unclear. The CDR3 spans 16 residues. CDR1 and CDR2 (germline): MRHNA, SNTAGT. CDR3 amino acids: CASRDSRVSEQETQYF. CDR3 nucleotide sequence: TGTGCCAGCCGTGACTCAAGGGTATCGGAGCAAGAGACCCAGTACTTC.

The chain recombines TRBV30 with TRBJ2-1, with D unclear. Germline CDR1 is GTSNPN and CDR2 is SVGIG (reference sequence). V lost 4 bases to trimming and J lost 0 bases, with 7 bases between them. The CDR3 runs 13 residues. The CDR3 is CAWKASSYNEQFF. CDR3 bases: TGTGCCTGGAAGGCGAGCTCCTACAATGAGCAGTTCTTC.